These 14 T cell receptor beta chains were all obtained from the same sample, sequenced in a study of cytomegalovirus exposure and HLA in healthy donors (dated by TCRdb to about 2017). The library was prepared using the immunoSEQ multiplex PCR assay. TCRdb mirrors the immuneACCESS table, restricted to in-frame sequences. Some clones are absent from its copies; in checked studies, under half trace to an unresolved V gene, and the reason for the others is unknown. Present in this sample are under 200,000 clones, 85% to 90% of which were seen just once. The top ten hold 4% to 5% of the sample. The sample consisted of PBMCs. All receptors derive from a man between 18 and 35 years old in good health and CMV-seropositive.

J is TRBJ1-1 and V is TRBV5-1, with a weak D call TRBD1 (6 bases). This CDR3 spans 14 amino acids. The V gene's germline CDR1 is SGHRS and CDR2 YFSETQ. V was pared by 5 bases and J by 6 bases, with 17 bases between. The CDR3 sequence is CASRQKDSRAEAFF. In DNA form, the CDR3 reads TGCGCCAGCAGGCAGAAGGACAGTCGGGCTGAAGCTTTCTTT.

The rearrangement joins TRBV7-8 to TRBJ2-7; the match to TRBD2 covers 9 bases. Per germline, CDR1 SGHVS and CDR2 FQNEAQ. V shed 0 bases, J shed 6 bases, and the junction held 9 bases outside the gene matches. The CDR3 has 16 residues. The CDR3 DNA reads as TGTGCCAGCAGCTTAGCGGACCGGCTAGCGGGAATCGAGCAGTACTTC. Protein product: CASSLADRLAGIEQYF.

The CDR3 sequence: CAWSRGGLSYEQYF. CDR3 DNA sequence: TGTGCCTGGTCTCGGGGGGGCCTATCCTACGAGCAGTACTTC. The chain has TRBV30 and TRBJ2-7; 8 nucleotides line up with TRBD2. The CDR3 is 14 amino acids. Germline V gives CDR1 GTSNPN, CDR2 SVGIG (reference sequence). With 5 bases clipped from V and 1 base from J, the junction kept 7 bases outside the gene matches.

The chain is built from TRBV28 and TRBJ2-1; D perhaps matches TRBD1 (5 bases). The V and J ends lost 6 bases and 9 bases respectively, with 15 bases between them. Looked up from germline, CDR1 is MDHEN and CDR2 is SYDVKM. This CDR3 region has 13 residues. CDR3 sequence (DNA): TGTGCCAGCAGGACAGCCCAAGACGGTGAGCAGTTCTTC. Its protein is CASRTAQDGEQFF.

The CDR3 region has the DNA TGTGCCAGCAGTGTCGCAGATACGCAGTATTTT. It yields the protein CASSVADTQYF. The chain combines TRBV2 with TRBJ2-3; D ambiguous. Germline V CDR1 and CDR2: SNHLY, FYNNEI. The CDR3 covers 11 residues. Trimming left V 4 bases short and J 4 bases short, with 3 bases between.

The CDR3 here is CASSLSDSLSYEQYF. CDR3 nucleotide sequence: TGTGCCAGCAGCTTAAGCGACTCGCTCTCCTACGAGCAGTACTTC. The chain couples TRBV11-2 to TRBJ2-7; D gene unclear. V lost 2 bases and J lost 0, with 11 bases in between. From germline, CDR1 is SGHAT and CDR2 FQNNGV. CDR3 length: 15 amino acids.

The chain has TRBV4-1 and TRBJ2-1, with D tentatively TRBD2 (5 bases). Trimming removed 1 base at V and 8 bases at J, with 9 bases between. The CDR3 length is 13 residues. The germline V gene encodes CDR1 MGHRA and CDR2 YSYEKL. CDR3 amino acids: CASSQARGHEQFF. The CDR3 DNA reads as TGCGCCAGCAGCCAAGCACGAGGGCATGAGCAGTTCTTC.

The J gene is TRBJ2-5, the V gene TRBV6-1; 8 bases align to TRBD2. With 7 bases clipped from V and 5 bases from J, the junction kept 6 bases outside the gene matches. The CDR3 runs 13 residues. The V gene's germline CDR1 is MNHNS and CDR2 SASEGT. The CDR3 region has the DNA TGTGCCAGCAAAGGCGGGGGGCGGGAGACCCAGTACTTC. It encodes CASKGGGRETQYF.

A few counts support this clone. The chain recombines TRBV5-1 with TRBJ2-1; 12 bases line up with TRBD2. The ends lost 3 bases at V and 7 bases at J; junction bases unmatched: 8. The CDR3 has 16 residues. CDR1 is SGHRS, CDR2 YFSETQ, per germline. The CDR3 DNA reads as TGCGCCAGCAGCTACCTAGCGGGAGGGCCGGGGAATGAGCAGTTCTTC. Protein sequence: CASSYLAGGPGNEQFF.

This clone was recorded a few times. This chain joins TRBV15 and TRBJ1-1, with 7 bases identical to TRBD1. The length of the CDR3 is 14 residues. V dropped 1 base and J dropped 5; count of bases not matched to a gene: 4. Germline loops: CDR1 LNHNV, CDR2 YYDKDF (reference sequence). CDR3 nucleotides: TGTGCCACCAGCAGAGGACAGGGACAAACTGAAGCTTTCTTT. The encoded protein is CATSRGQGQTEAFF.

V usage is TRBV11-2 and J usage is TRBJ2-7; D might be TRBD2 (6 bases). There are 15 residues in the CDR3. Trimming removed 5 bases from V and 0 bases from J, with 14 bases in between. Germline V gene lookup returns CDR1 SGHAT and CDR2 FQNNGV. CDR3 DNA: TGTGCCAGCAGCCCGGCCGACGGGAGCTCCTACGAGCAGTACTTC. Residues: CASSPADGSSYEQYF. Together with reference TRBV11-2 and TRBJ2-7, the CDR3 gives the full variable domain: EAGVAQSPRYKIIEKRQSVAFWCNPISGHATLYWYQQILGQGPKLLIQFQNNGVVDDSQLPKDRFSAERLKGVDSTLKIQPAKLEDSAVYLCASSPADGSSYEQYFGPGTRLTVT.

This chain uses TRBV7-9 with TRBJ2-4; TRBD1 might be the D (5 bases). V lost 0 bases to trimming and J lost 1 base, with 13 bases between them. The CDR3 has 17 amino acids. Germline CDR1 SEHNR, CDR2 FQNEAQ (reference sequence). CDR3 in DNA: TGTGCCAGCAGCTTAGCTCCCGATCAGGGCGCCAAAAACATTCAGTACTTC. It translates to CASSLAPDQGAKNIQYF.

In nucleotides, the CDR3 is TGTGCCAGTAGTATGAGACAGGGGGCCAAAGATACGCAGTATTTT. Its protein is CASSMRQGAKDTQYF. The chain carries TRBV19 and TRBJ2-3, with 10 bases matching TRBD1. The CDR3 is made up of 15 amino acids. Germline V lookup: CDR1 LNHDA, CDR2 SQIVND (reference sequence). Trimming removed 3 bases from V and 5 bases from J; junction bases left unmatched: 5.

This rearrangement joins TRBV28 to TRBJ2-7; 9 positions agree with TRBD1. The CDR3 extends over 14 amino acids. J was trimmed by 3 bases and V by 1 base; bases with no gene match: 1. In germline, CDR1 is MDHEN, CDR2 SYDVKM. The CDR3 DNA reads as TGTGCCAGCAGTTTATACAGGGGGCTCTACGAGCAGTACTTC. Residues: CASSLYRGLYEQYF.